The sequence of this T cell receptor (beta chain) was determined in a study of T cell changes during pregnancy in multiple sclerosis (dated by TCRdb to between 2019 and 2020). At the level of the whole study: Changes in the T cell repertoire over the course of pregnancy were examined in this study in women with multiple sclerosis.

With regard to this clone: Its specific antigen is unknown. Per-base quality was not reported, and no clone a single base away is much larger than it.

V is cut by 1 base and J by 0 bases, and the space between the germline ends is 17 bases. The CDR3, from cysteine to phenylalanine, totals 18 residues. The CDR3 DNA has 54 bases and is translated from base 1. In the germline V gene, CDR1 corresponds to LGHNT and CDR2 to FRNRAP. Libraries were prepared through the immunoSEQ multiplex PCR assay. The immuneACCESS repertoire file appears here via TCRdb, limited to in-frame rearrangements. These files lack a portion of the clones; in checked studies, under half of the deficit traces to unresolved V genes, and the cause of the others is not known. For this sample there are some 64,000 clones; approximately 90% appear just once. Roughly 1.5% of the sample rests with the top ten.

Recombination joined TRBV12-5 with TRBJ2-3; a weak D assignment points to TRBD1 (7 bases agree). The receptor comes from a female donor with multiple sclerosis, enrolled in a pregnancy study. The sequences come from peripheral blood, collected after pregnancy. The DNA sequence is TGTGCTAGTGGTTTGGACAGGGGTTCTAGCGAAAGCACAGATACGCAGTATTTT. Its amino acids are CASGLDRGSSESTDTQYF. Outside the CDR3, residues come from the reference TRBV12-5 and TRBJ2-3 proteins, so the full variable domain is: DARVTQTPRHKVTEMGQEVTMRCQPILGHNTVFWYRQTMMQGLELLAYFRNRAPLDDSGMPKDRFSAEMPDATLATLKIQPSEPRDSAVYFCASGLDRGSSESTDTQYFGPGTRLTVL.